This TCR beta chain appears in the sequencing data of a study of cytomegalovirus exposure and HLA in healthy donors. Background on the study: As released early, the data held about 85 million unique TCRs from HLA-typed donors. The study, taken as a whole, reports: Accurate prediction of HLA-A and HLA-B alleles (for most subjects) was reportedly achieved from TCR beta sequences. Later work showed greater clonal expansion in HLA-associated TCR beta chains than in equally common others.

The table lists this clone with a count of one. Its antigen remains unidentified. CDR3 size: 14 residues. V gave up 6 bases and J gave up 1 base; unmatched junction bases: 5. Germline lookup yields CDR1 SGHTS and CDR2 YDEGEE. Primers included in the PCR were 60 Vbeta and 13 Jbeta primers. Assay: immunoSEQ multiplex PCR; the TCRdb copy retains only in-frame clones and omits some. The table lists under 150,000 clones, around 80% of them singletons. This chain joins TRBV5-8 and TRBJ1-2; 8 bases line up with TRBD1. The clonotype comes from a woman between 50 and 59 years old in good health and CMV-seronegative. The sample taken for sequencing was PBMCs. The CDR3 region has the DNA TGTGCCAGCATATTGACAGGGGTTAACTATGGCTACACCTTC. It is translated as CASILTGVNYGYTF.